Presented here are 14 T cell receptor beta chains from one specimen sequenced in a study of Graves' ophthalmopathy and Graves' hyperthyroidism. The authors amplified TCR beta CDR3 regions from RNA transcripts. The first-round RT-PCR employed HTBI primers together with the Qiagen OneStep RT-PCR kit. A multiplex PCR was then performed as the second round. TCRdb used MiXCR to reprocess the multiplex PCR reads, holding one entry per CDR3 protein. The sample includes 740,000 or so distinct CDR3 sequences, roughly 40% of them seen just once. Sequenced input: peripheral blood. These receptor sequences come from an adult man with Graves' ophthalmopathy.

The chain combines TRBV2 with TRBJ1-2; the match to TRBD1 covers 8 bases. Unmatched junction bases numbered 5, after V lost 3 bases and J lost 5 bases. The germline V gene encodes CDR1 SNHLY and CDR2 FYNNEI. This CDR3 comprises 14 residues. The DNA for the CDR3 is TGTGCCAGCAGTGACCAGGGGGCTTGGTATGGCTACACCTTC. Its protein product is CASSDQGAWYGYTF.

In this sample, this clonotype turned up a few times. This chain links TRBV7-2 with TRBJ2-7; D might be TRBD2 (6 bases). The V gene lost 4 bases and the J gene lost 7 bases, with 20 bases spanning the gap. This CDR3 contains 15 residues. From germline, CDR1 is SGHTA and CDR2 FQGNSA. The CDR3 loop is CASSSSGLPAYEQYF. CDR3 in DNA: TGTGCCAGCAGCTCCTCGGGACTGCCAGCTTATGAGCAGTACTTC.

The V gene is TRBV7-9, the J gene TRBJ1-1, with TRBD1 matching over 7 bases. CDR1 is SEHNR, CDR2 FQNEAQ, per germline (reference sequence). V shed 5 bases, J shed 10 bases, and the junction held 13 bases outside the gene matches. The CDR3 spans 14 residues. The CDR3 DNA follows: TGTGCCAGCAGCGACAGGGTTTCTCTGTTTGGAGCTTTCTTT. As protein: CASSDRVSLFGAFF.

As concerns this clonotype: A much larger clone differs by one base, so this may be a read error. V and J are TRBV14 and TRBJ1-2; D might be TRBD1 (6 bases). Germline-derived CDR1 and CDR2 are SGHDN and FVKESK. This CDR3 has 14 residues. The DNA for the CDR3 is TGTGCCAGCAGCCAAGATTGGACAGACTATGGCTGCACCTTC. Its protein is CASSQDWTDYGCTF.

This clonotype came up a few times. The chain combines TRBV25-1 with TRBJ1-4, with a possible D match to TRBD1 (5 bases). V lost 5 bases and J 8 bases, leaving 18 bases between the germline ends. This CDR3 is built from 15 residues. CDR1 MGHDK and CDR2 SYGVNS come from the germline V gene. CDR3 region: CASSTRPQGYEKLFF. CDR3 bases: TGTGCCAGCAGTACCCGCCCGCAGGGTTACGAAAAACTGTTTTTT.

This chain connects TRBV19 to TRBJ1-2; 7 bases align to TRBD1. Unmatched junction bases numbered 12, after V lost 6 bases and J lost 5 bases. Germline CDR1 is LNHDA and CDR2 is SQIVND (reference sequence). The CDR3 length is 15 residues. The CDR3 loop reads CASSSPGQKTYGYTF. The CDR3 region has the DNA TGTGCCAGTAGCTCTCCGGGACAGAAGACTTATGGCTACACCTTC.

J is TRBJ1-5 and V is TRBV20-1; D not certain. The CDR3 is 12 residues long. Trimming cost V 0 bases and J 6 bases, with 6 bases left between them. The germline gives CDR1 DFQATT, CDR2 SNEGSKA (reference sequence). The CDR3 spells CSARDVGQPQHF. Here the CDR3 DNA reads TGCAGTGCTAGAGATGTGGGTCAGCCCCAGCATTTT.

This clonotype was counted between two and nine times. The rearrangement joins TRBV20-1 to TRBJ1-3, with a tentative D call TRBD1 (5 bases). V was trimmed by 3 bases and J by 2 bases, leaving 11 bases between them. The germline V gene has CDR1 DFQATT and CDR2 SNEGSKA (reference sequence). CDR3 size: 14 residues. As DNA, the CDR3 is TGCAGTGCTAGTTTGGGGGGAACTGGAAACACCATATATTTT. It translates to CSASLGGTGNTIYF.

This clonotype came up a few times. The chain employs TRBV2 and TRBJ1-1; D is perhaps TRBD1 (6 bases). V lost 4 bases, J lost 9 bases, and 9 bases lay in between. The length of the CDR3 is 11 residues. Germline CDR1 is SNHLY and CDR2 is FYNNEI. The CDR3 loop reads CASSAGGKAFF. The CDR3 nucleotides read TGTGCCAGCAGTGCGGGGGGCAAAGCTTTCTTT.

J is TRBJ2-7 and V is TRBV5-6, with D tentatively TRBD2 (6 bases). CDR3 length: 16 residues. The germline V gene has CDR1 SGHDT and CDR2 YYEEEE. V was cut by 0 bases and J by 1 base, with 14 bases left in between. Here the CDR3 reads CASSLVGSGPSYEQYF. Written as DNA, the CDR3 is TGTGCCAGCAGCTTGGTAGGTAGCGGTCCGTCCTACGAGCAGTACTTC.

As regards this clonotype: Relative to the germline gene, one junction end is altered; a read error may explain this. The genes are TRBV10-3 and TRBJ1-2, with D unclear. The CDR3 extends over 14 amino acids. From germline, CDR1 is ENHRY and CDR2 SYGVKD. The CDR3 protein is CASSPLRTGYGYTF. The DNA for the CDR3 is TGTGCCAGCAGTCCCCTACGGACGGGCTATGGCTACACCTTC.

The chain couples TRBV29-1 to TRBJ1-1; no clear D gene. V gave up 3 bases and J gave up 11 bases, with 13 bases separating them. CDR3 length: 11 residues. Germline values: CDR1 SQVTM, CDR2 ANQGSEA. The CDR3 loop is CSVDSIGEAFF. Written as DNA, the CDR3 is TGCAGCGTTGACAGTATCGGGGAGGCTTTCTTT.

On this clonotype: This may stem from a read error, because a much larger clone lies one nucleotide away. The V and J genes are TRBV20-1 and TRBJ2-7; 8 nucleotides agree with TRBD1. The CDR3 loop spans 13 amino acids. Per germline, CDR1 DFQATT and CDR2 SNEGSKA (reference sequence). With V trimmed by 6 bases and J by 6 bases, 10 bases remained unmatched. In DNA, the CDR3 is TGCAGTGCAGGACAGGGCAATAATAGCGAGCAGTACTTC. It translates to CSAGQGNNSEQYF.

This chain uses TRBV9 with TRBJ1-2; 7 bases match TRBD1. The CDR3 runs to 15 residues. Germline CDR1 reads SGDLS; CDR2 reads YYNGEE. V trimming: 4 bases; J trimming: 4 bases; junction bases outside the gene matches: 10. This CDR3 reads CASSQTGDSLYGYTF. In nucleotides, the CDR3 is TGTGCCAGCAGCCAAACTGGGGACAGTCTCTATGGCTACACCTTC.